Listed below are T cell receptor beta chains from one sample, sequenced in a study of spatial heterogeneity in lung cancer. TCRdb independently ran MiXCR on the 5' RACE reads; one entry per CDR3 protein. The sample consists of about 80,000 distinct CDR3 sequences, about 7.8% of them appearing once. The material sequenced was PBMCs, taken at surgery. Every receptor here comes from a male donor with early-stage non-small cell lung cancer. Both conserved end residues are part of each CDR3. Each record gives: clone size, J gene, V gene, D gene, CDR3 protein, CDR3 DNA. D genes are given only for firm matches. For some rows the clone size is stated as once, few or many, or as a class when expanded; others skip it.

>many|TRBJ2-1|TRBV2|TRBD2
CASRELAGGSYNEQFF
TGTGCCAGCAGGGAACTAGCGGGTGGCTCCTACAATGAGCAGTTCTTC
>many|TRBJ1-1|TRBV9|.
CASSPTPGFGLTGTEAFF
TGTGCCAGCAGCCCAACCCCAGGCTTCGGGCTGACCGGGACTGAAGCTTTCTTT
>.|TRBJ2-7|TRBV12-3/TRBV12-4|.
CASSSGQPYEQYF
TGTGCCAGCAGTTCGGGACAACCCTACGAGCAGTACTTC
>many|TRBJ1-3|TRBV2|.
CASSRSWGNTIYF
TGTGCCAGCAGTCGTAGCTGGGGAAACACCATATATTTT
>few|TRBJ2-3|TRBV20-1|.
CSARDHGGYTDTQYF
TGCAGTGCTAGAGATCACGGCGGCTACACAGATACGCAGTATTTT
>.|TRBJ2-5|TRBV5-4|.
CASTPGPGSFLETQYF
TGTGCCAGCACCCCCGGACCGGGCAGTTTTCTAGAGACCCAGTACTTC
>.|TRBJ1-1|TRBV7-8|TRBD1
CASSLRAPGTGLPNTEAFF
TGTGCCAGCAGCTTAAGGGCCCCAGGGACAGGGCTTCCGAACACTGAAGCTTTCTTT
>many|TRBJ2-2|TRBV29-1|.
CSVPGRGPRTGELFF
TGCAGCGTTCCAGGTCGGGGACCTCGAACCGGGGAGCTGTTTTTT
>many|TRBJ2-1|TRBV24-1|TRBD2
CATSDIGTSGKGEQFF
TGTGCCACCAGTGATATTGGGACTAGCGGGAAGGGTGAGCAGTTCTTC
>few|TRBJ1-2|TRBV20-1|TRBD1
CSARETGLLNYGYTF
TGCAGTGCTAGGGAGACAGGGCTCCTTAACTATGGCTACACCTTC
>many|TRBJ1-1|TRBV25-1|.
CASSDRGEAFF
TGTGCCAGCAGTGATCGGGGTGAAGCTTTCTTT
>.|TRBJ2-7|TRBV3-1|TRBD2
CASSGVAGGYEQYF
TGTGCCAGCAGCGGTGTAGCGGGAGGTTACGAGCAGTACTTC
>many|TRBJ2-7|TRBV6-2/TRBV6-3|TRBD1
CASRSDRPTYEQYF
TGTGCCAGCAGGTCGGACAGGCCGACCTACGAGCAGTACTTC
>many|TRBJ2-5|TRBV15|.
CAAGSFGLQETQYF
TGTGCCGCGGGATCCTTTGGACTACAAGAGACCCAGTACTTC
>many|TRBJ2-1|TRBV5-1|TRBD1
CASRSGTGGNYEQFF
TGCGCCAGCAGGTCCGGGACAGGGGGAAACTATGAGCAGTTCTTC
>few|TRBJ2-5|TRBV27|TRBD1
CASTPDRAYQETQYF
TGTGCCAGCACCCCGGACAGGGCGTACCAAGAGACCCAGTACTTC
>few|TRBJ1-5|TRBV20-1|TRBD1
CSAADRGSNQPQHF
TGCAGTGCCGCGGACAGGGGAAGCAATCAGCCCCAGCATTTT
>.|TRBJ2-3|TRBV14|.
CASSPGGPGTQYF
TGTGCCAGCAGCCCCGGAGGGCCAGGAACGCAGTATTTT
>many|TRBJ2-7|TRBV3-1|TRBD2
CASSPPPGGAIYEQYF
TGTGCCAGCAGCCCGCCTCCGGGGGGAGCAATCTACGAGCAGTACTTC